This T cell receptor (delta chain) was identified during a study of Vδ1+ human thymocytes. Study results and limitations: Despite high sort purity, around 19% of thymic T cell receptor delta sequences were Vdelta2. In the thymus, TRG and TRD repertoires looked highly polyclonal with Gaussian CDR3 lengths. Many TRG clonotypes were shared between donors; TRD repertoires were essentially private.

After alphabeta T cell depletion, CD3+ Vdelta1+ Vdelta2- thymocytes were sorted. Purity of the sorted Vdelta1+ thymocytes ranged from roughly 98% to 99.6%. This clone was seen at least ten times. The antigen remains undetermined. The ends lost 0 bases at V and 0 bases at J; junction bases unmatched: 8. The V gene's germline CDR1 is TSWWSYY and CDR2 QGS. The CDR3 spans 18 residues. Sequences come from RNA converted to cDNA by reverse transcription. CDR3 amplicons came from multiplex PCR with pooled V-gene forward and constant-region reverse primers. TCRdb re-identified clones in the multiplex PCR reads via CATT. Of tens of thousands of delta-chain clones in the sample, 25% to 35% were seen once.

Input material: Vdelta1+ gamma-delta thymocytes from the thymus. Indicated subset: FACS-sorted CD3+ TCRalphabeta- TCRVdelta1+ TCRVdelta2- thymocytes. This clonotype was obtained from a boy younger than two who had congenital heart surgery. The J gene is TRDJ1, the V gene TRDV1; 9 nucleotides line up with TRDD3. The CDR3 region is CALGELGYWGTYTDKLIF. The CDR3 nucleotides read TGTGCTCTTGGGGAACTCGGGTACTGGGGGACGTACACCGATAAACTCATCTTT.